This is a list of T cell receptor beta chains from one sample in a study of vaccination effects on CD4 cells after COVID-19. The repertoire was sequenced with immunoSEQ multiplex PCR; TCRdb's copy has only in-frame clones and lacks some. The repertoire holds 17,000 or so clones, with over 60% as singletons. What these receptors recognize is not known. This specimen was CD4+ T cells from PBMCs cultured with SARS-CoV-2 spike peptides, taken after COVID-19 vaccination. The receptors shown here come from a human donor who had a prior SARS-CoV-2 infection. Both conserved end residues are part of each CDR3. D genes are given only for firm matches. The size field is filled for only some rows; it gives once, few, many or a size class.

- | 16 | TRBJ1-2 | - | TRBV7-9 | CASSLDLWGLGYGYTF | TGTGCCAGCAGCTTAGATTTGTGGGGCCTTGGCTATGGCTACACCTTC
- | 13 | TRBJ2-1 | - | TRBV3-1/TRBV3-2 | CASSLAAPQKQFF | TGTGCCAGCAGCCTAGCGGCGCCCCAGAAGCAGTTCTTC
- | 13 | TRBJ1-3 | medium-sized | TRBV18 | CASSNNHGNTIYF | TGTGCCAGCTCAAACAACCACGGAAACACCATATATTTT
- | 14 | TRBJ2-1 | - | TRBV19 | CASSIQGGYNEQFF | TGTGCCAGTAGTATTCAGGGAGGCTACAATGAGCAGTTCTTC
- | 21 | TRBJ2-3 | - | TRBV28 | CASSLGRDRLTSRASTDTQYF | TGTGCCAGCAGTTTAGGGAGGGACAGACTAACGTCTCGGGCGAGCACAGATACGCAGTATTTT
- | 14 | TRBJ2-1 | - | TRBV19 | CASSEGYGYNEQFF | TGTGCCAGTAGTGAAGGGTACGGTTACAATGAGCAGTTCTTC
- | 14 | TRBJ1-1 | once | TRBV11-3 | CASSLMGLNTEAFF | TGTGCCAGCAGCTTAATGGGATTGAACACTGAAGCTTTCTTT
TRBD2 | 15 | TRBJ2-7 | few | TRBV9 | CASSAGTSGRLEQYF | TGTGCCAGCAGCGCGGGGACTAGCGGGAGGCTCGAGCAGTACTTC
TRBD1 | 16 | TRBJ2-7 | - | TRBV5-1 | CASSSKGTGGTYEQYF | TGCGCCAGCAGCTCCAAGGGCACAGGGGGTACGTACGAGCAGTACTTC
TRBD2 | 15 | TRBJ2-3 | - | TRBV7-2 | CASSYRRESTDTQYF | TGTGCCAGCAGCTATAGGCGGGAGAGCACAGATACGCAGTATTTT
- | 14 | TRBJ1-2 | - | TRBV27 | CATLSDPGKGGYTF | TGTGCCACCCTCTCGGATCCCGGGAAGGGTGGCTACACCTTC
- | 16 | TRBJ1-2 | once | TRBV5-4 | CASSLVGTSSGYGYTF | TGTGCCAGCAGCTTGGTGGGCACCTCTTCGGGCTATGGCTACACCTTC
- | 13 | TRBJ2-1 | - | TRBV29-1 | CSVGHRSYNEQFF | TGCAGCGTAGGACACCGCTCCTACAATGAGCAGTTCTTC
TRBD1 | 14 | TRBJ2-3 | - | TRBV29-1 | CSVRQGSSADTQYF | TGCAGCGTTCGACAGGGGAGCTCGGCAGATACGCAGTATTTT
- | 15 | TRBJ1-2 | - | TRBV7-9 | CASSFSAETNYGYTF | TGTGCCAGCAGCTTTTCTGCAGAAACCAACTATGGCTACACCTTC
- | 11 | TRBJ1-2 | - | TRBV12-3/TRBV12-4 | CASSSNYGYTF | TGTGCCAGCAGTTCAAACTATGGCTACACCTTC
TRBD1 | 15 | TRBJ2-1 | - | TRBV2 | CASRGRTGIYNEQFF | TGTGCCAGCCGCGGCCGGACAGGGATTTACAATGAGCAGTTCTTC
- | 15 | TRBJ1-5 | - | TRBV30 | CAWSSFPSGNQPQHF | TGTGCCTGGAGTTCGTTTCCGAGTGGCAATCAGCCCCAGCATTTT
TRBD1 | 13 | TRBJ1-2 | medium-sized | TRBV5-5 | CASSLTGGSGYTF | TGTGCCAGCAGCTTGACAGGGGGATCTGGCTACACCTTC
- | 14 | TRBJ1-2 | - | TRBV4-1 | CASRSHGTNYGYTF | TGCGCCAGCAGGTCACATGGGACTAACTATGGCTACACCTTC
TRBD1 | 14 | TRBJ2-4 | once | TRBV18 | CASSPRGTENIQYF | TGTGCCAGCTCACCACGAGGGACAGAAAACATTCAGTACTTC
- | 16 | TRBJ2-3 | - | TRBV5-1 | CASSLGLSDGTDTQYF | TGCGCCAGCAGCTTGGGTCTTTCAGACGGCACAGATACGCAGTATTTT
TRBD2 | 18 | TRBJ2-7 | - | TRBV7-8 | CASSSVRAGERSSYEQYF | TGTGCCAGCAGCTCAGTCCGTGCGGGGGAAAGGAGCTCCTACGAGCAGTACTTC
- | 15 | TRBJ2-5 | - | TRBV4-2 | CASSQDLVGGETQYF | TGTGCCAGCAGCCAAGATCTGGTAGGTGGAGAGACCCAGTACTTC
TRBD1 | 15 | TRBJ2-7 | - | TRBV25-1 | CASGGYRGQHYEQYF | TGTGCCAGCGGAGGGTACAGGGGGCAGCACTACGAGCAGTACTTC
TRBD2 | 15 | TRBJ2-7 | - | TRBV10-3 | CAIRTSGGADYEQYF | TGTGCCATCAGAACTAGCGGGGGGGCGGATTACGAGCAGTACTTC
TRBD2 | 15 | TRBJ2-1 | few | TRBV4-2 | CASSQGLAGGGEQFF | TGTGCCAGCAGCCAAGGACTAGCGGGAGGCGGGGAGCAGTTCTTC
- | 17 | TRBJ2-7 | - | TRBV5-6 | CASSFMLWAGPRGEQYF | TGTGCCAGCAGCTTCATGCTTTGGGCGGGGCCGAGGGGCGAGCAGTACTTC
TRBD2 | 18 | TRBJ2-2 | large | TRBV5-1 | CASSSGQLAGLNTGELFF | TGCGCCAGCAGTTCCGGACAACTAGCGGGACTGAACACCGGGGAGCTGTTTTTT
TRBD1 | 15 | TRBJ2-1 | few | TRBV7-2 | CASSRLRGPHNEQFF | TGTGCCAGCAGCAGACTAAGGGGGCCCCACAATGAGCAGTTCTTC
TRBD1 | 14 | TRBJ1-1 | - | TRBV9 | CASSVDQGDTEAFF | TGTGCCAGCAGCGTAGATCAGGGGGACACTGAAGCTTTCTTT
- | 16 | TRBJ2-5 | - | TRBV18 | CASSPFFGGNDETQYF | TGTGCCAGCTCACCATTTTTTGGGGGGAACGACGAGACCCAGTACTTC
TRBD1 | 15 | TRBJ2-7 | - | TRBV27 | CASSLDRGASYEQYF | TGTGCCAGCAGTTTAGACAGGGGGGCCTCCTACGAGCAGTACTTC
TRBD1 | 13 | TRBJ2-7 | few | TRBV2 | CASSRDRTYEQYF | TGTGCCAGCAGCCGGGACAGGACCTACGAGCAGTACTTC
TRBD1 | 18 | TRBJ1-2 | once | TRBV6-2/TRBV6-3 | CASSDVGQGAIVWYGYTF | TGTGCCAGCAGCGATGTCGGACAGGGGGCGATTGTATGGTATGGCTACACCTTC
- | 14 | TRBJ2-7 | - | TRBV15 | CATSRDFATYEQYF | TGTGCCACCAGCAGAGATTTCGCGACCTACGAGCAGTACTTC
- | 16 | TRBJ1-5 | - | TRBV18 | CASSPPSGGGNQPQHF | TGTGCCAGCTCACCACCTTCTGGGGGCGGCAATCAGCCCCAGCATTTT
- | 14 | TRBJ2-6 | - | TRBV18 | CASSQGPGANVLTF | TGTGCCAGCTCACAGGGGCCAGGGGCCAACGTCCTGACTTTC
- | 13 | TRBJ1-5 | - | TRBV2 | CASKDRSSEPQHF | TGTGCCAGCAAGGACAGATCGTCGGAGCCCCAGCATTTT
- | 14 | TRBJ2-7 | - | TRBV5-1 | CASSLEVESYEQYF | TGCGCCAGCAGCTTGGAGGTGGAATCCTACGAGCAGTACTTC
- | 13 | TRBJ1-2 | - | TRBV27 | CASSLSSGLGYTF | TGTGCCAGCAGTTTATCTTCGGGACTTGGCTACACCTTC
TRBD1 | 14 | TRBJ2-7 | few | TRBV18 | CASSPGTGGREQYF | TGTGCCAGCTCCCCCGGGACAGGGGGCCGGGAGCAGTACTTC
- | 14 | TRBJ2-2 | - | TRBV6-5 | CASSYSVRGGELFF | TGTGCCAGCAGTTACTCGGTGCGGGGCGGGGAGCTGTTTTTT
- | 16 | TRBJ2-1 | - | TRBV5-1 | CASSPFHGDSYNEQFF | TGCGCCAGCAGCCCTTTTCACGGGGATTCCTACAATGAGCAGTTCTTC
- | 12 | TRBJ1-5 | - | TRBV19 | CASSPPFQPQHF | TGTGCCAGTAGTCCACCCTTTCAGCCCCAGCATTTT